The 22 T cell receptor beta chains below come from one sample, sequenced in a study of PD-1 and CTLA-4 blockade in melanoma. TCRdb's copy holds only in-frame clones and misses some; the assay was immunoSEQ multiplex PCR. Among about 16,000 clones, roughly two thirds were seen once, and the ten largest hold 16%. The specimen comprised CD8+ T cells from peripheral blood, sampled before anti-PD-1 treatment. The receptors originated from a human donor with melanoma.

The CDR3, as DNA: TGTGCCAGCAGCTCTAGCGGGGGGGCGAATGAGCAGTTCTTC. Its protein product is CASSSSGGANEQFF. This chain joins TRBV7-9 and TRBJ2-1; 12 nucleotides align to TRBD2. The CDR3 spans 14 residues. With 4 bases clipped from V and 7 bases from J, the junction kept 2 bases outside the gene matches. CDR1 and CDR2 (germline): SEHNR, FQNEAQ (reference sequence).

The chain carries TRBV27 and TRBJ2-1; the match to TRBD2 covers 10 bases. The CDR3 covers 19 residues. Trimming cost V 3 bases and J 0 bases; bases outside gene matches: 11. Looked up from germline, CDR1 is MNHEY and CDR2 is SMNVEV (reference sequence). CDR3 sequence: CASSFKASGRAPSYNEQFF. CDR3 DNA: TGTGCCAGCAGTTTCAAGGCGAGCGGGAGGGCCCCCTCCTACAATGAGCAGTTCTTC.

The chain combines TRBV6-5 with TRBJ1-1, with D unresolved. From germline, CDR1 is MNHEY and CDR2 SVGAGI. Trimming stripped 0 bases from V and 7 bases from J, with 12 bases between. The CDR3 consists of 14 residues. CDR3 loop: CASSYSNDQIEAFF. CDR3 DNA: TGTGCCAGCAGTTACTCGAACGACCAGATTGAAGCTTTCTTT.

The DNA of the CDR3 is TGCAGTGCTAGTACACAGAGGCTGAACACTGAAGCTTTCTTT. Amino acids: CSASTQRLNTEAFF. The V gene is TRBV20-1, the J gene TRBJ1-1; the D is unclear. CDR1 and CDR2 from the germline V gene are DFQATT and SNEGSKA (reference sequence). This CDR3 has 14 residues. Trimming stripped 3 bases from V and 0 bases from J, with 11 bases between.

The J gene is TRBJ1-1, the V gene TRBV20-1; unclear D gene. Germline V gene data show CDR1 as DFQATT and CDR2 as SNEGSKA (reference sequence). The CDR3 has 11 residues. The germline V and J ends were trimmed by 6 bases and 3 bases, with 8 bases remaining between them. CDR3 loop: CSAWVYTEAFF. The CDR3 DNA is TGCAGTGCATGGGTGTACACTGAAGCTTTCTTT.

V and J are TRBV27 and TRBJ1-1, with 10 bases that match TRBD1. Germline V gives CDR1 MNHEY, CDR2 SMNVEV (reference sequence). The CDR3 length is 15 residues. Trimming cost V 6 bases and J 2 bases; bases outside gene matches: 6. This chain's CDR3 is CASSMWTGGNTEAFF. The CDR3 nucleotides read TGTGCCAGCAGCATGTGGACAGGGGGTAACACTGAAGCTTTCTTT.

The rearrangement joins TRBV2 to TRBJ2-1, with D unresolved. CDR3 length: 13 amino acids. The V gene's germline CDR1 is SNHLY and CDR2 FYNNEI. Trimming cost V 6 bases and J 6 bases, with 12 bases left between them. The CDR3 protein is CASSLMPGNEQFF. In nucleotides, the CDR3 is TGTGCCAGCAGCCTAATGCCAGGCAATGAGCAGTTCTTC.

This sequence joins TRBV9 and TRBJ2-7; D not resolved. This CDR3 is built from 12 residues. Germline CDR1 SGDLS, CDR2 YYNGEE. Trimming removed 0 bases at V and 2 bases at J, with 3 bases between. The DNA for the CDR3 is TGTGCCAGCAGCGTAGATCCCTACGAGCAGTACTTC. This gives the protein CASSVDPYEQYF.

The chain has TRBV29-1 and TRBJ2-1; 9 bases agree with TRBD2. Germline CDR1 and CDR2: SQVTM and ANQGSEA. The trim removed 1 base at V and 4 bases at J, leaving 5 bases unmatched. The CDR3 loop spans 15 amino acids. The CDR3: CSVEGLAGVYNEQFF. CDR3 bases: TGCAGCGTTGAAGGGTTAGCGGGGGTATACAATGAGCAGTTCTTC.

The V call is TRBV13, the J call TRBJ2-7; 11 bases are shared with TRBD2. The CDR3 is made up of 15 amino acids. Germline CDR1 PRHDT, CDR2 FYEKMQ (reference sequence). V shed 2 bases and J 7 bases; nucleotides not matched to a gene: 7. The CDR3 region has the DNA TGTGCCAGCAGCTTAAGTTCACTAGCGGGAGATGAGCAGTACTTC. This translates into CASSLSSLAGDEQYF.

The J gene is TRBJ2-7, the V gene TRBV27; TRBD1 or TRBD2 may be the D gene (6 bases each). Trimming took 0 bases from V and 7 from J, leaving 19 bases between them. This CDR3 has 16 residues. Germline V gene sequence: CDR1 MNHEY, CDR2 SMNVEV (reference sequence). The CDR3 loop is CASSLSGGPTLREQYF. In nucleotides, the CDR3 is TGTGCCAGCAGTTTATCCGGGGGCCCCACGTTAAGGGAGCAGTACTTC.

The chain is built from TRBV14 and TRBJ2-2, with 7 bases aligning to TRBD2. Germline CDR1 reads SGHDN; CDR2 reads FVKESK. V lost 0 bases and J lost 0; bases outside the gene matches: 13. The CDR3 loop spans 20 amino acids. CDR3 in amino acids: CASSQEWDGRGQTNTGELFF. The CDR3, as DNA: TGTGCCAGCAGCCAAGAATGGGATGGGAGGGGCCAGACGAACACCGGGGAGCTGTTTTTT. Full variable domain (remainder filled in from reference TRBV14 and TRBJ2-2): EAGVTQFPSHSVIEKGQTVTLRCDPISGHDNLYWYRRVMGKEIKFLLHFVKESKQDESGMPNNRFLAERTGGTYSTLKVQPAELEDSGVYFCASSQEWDGRGQTNTGELFFGEGSRLTVL.

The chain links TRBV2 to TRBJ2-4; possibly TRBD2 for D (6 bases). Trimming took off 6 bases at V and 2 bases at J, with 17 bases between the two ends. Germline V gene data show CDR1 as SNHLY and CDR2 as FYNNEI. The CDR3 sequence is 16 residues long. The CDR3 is CASSGALGGTKNIQYF. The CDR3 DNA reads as TGTGCCAGCAGCGGCGCCCTGGGGGGTACCAAAAACATTCAGTACTTC.

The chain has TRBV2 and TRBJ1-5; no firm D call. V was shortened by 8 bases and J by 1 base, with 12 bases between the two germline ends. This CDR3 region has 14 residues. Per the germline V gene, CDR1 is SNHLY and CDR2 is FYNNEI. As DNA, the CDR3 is TGTGCCAGCTCGGACCTTGGGAGCAATCAGCCCCAGCATTTT. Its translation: CASSDLGSNQPQHF.

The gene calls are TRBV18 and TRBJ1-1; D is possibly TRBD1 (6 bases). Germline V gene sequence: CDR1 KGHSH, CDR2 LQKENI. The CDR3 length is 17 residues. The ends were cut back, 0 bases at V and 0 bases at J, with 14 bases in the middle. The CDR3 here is CASSPPGRGAVNTEAFF. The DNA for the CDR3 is TGTGCCAGCTCACCACCTGGAAGGGGGGCGGTGAACACTGAAGCTTTCTTT.

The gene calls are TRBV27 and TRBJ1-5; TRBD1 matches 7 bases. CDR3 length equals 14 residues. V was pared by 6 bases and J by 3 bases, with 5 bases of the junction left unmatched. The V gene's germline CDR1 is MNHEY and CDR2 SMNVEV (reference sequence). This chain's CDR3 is CASSWDSYNQPQHF. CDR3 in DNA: TGTGCCAGCAGCTGGGACAGCTACAATCAGCCCCAGCATTTT.

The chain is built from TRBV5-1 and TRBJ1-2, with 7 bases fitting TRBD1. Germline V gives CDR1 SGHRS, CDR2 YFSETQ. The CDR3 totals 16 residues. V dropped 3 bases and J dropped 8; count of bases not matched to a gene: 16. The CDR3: CASSSFPGTAAEGYTF. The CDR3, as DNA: TGCGCCAGCAGCTCATTTCCCGGGACAGCTGCGGAGGGCTACACCTTC.

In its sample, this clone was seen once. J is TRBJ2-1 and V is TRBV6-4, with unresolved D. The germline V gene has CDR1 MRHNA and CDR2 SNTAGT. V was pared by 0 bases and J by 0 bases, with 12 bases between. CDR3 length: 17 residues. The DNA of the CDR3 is TGTGCCAGCAGTGACTCCTTAGTGGCTAGCTCCTACAATGAGCAGTTCTTC. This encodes CASSDSLVASSYNEQFF.

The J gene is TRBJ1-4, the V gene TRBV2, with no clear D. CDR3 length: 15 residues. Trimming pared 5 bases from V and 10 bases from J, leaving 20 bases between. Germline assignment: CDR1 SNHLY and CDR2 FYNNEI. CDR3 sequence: CASSPSTTGETKLFF. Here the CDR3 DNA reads TGTGCCAGCAGTCCCAGTACCACCGGAGAGACAAAACTGTTTTTT.

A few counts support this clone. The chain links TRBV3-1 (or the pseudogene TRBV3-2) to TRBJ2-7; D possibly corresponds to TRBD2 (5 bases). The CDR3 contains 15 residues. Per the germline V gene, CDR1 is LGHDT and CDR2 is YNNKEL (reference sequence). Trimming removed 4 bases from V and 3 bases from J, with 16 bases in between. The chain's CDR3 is CASSPVPRGGYEQYF. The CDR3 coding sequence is TGTGCCAGCAGCCCAGTTCCCCGCGGAGGCTACGAGCAGTACTTC.

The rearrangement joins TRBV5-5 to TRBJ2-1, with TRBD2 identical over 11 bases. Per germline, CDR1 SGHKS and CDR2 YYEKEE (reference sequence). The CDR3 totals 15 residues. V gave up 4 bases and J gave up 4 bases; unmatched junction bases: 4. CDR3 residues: CASSTTSGSYNEQFF. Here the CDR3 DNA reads TGTGCCAGCAGCACAACTAGCGGGAGTTACAATGAGCAGTTCTTC.

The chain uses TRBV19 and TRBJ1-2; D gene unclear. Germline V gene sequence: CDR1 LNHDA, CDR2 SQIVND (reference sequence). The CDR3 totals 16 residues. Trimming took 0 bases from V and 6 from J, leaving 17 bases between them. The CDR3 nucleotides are TGTGCCAGTAGTATAGATGGTCCCATTGGCTGGGATGGCTACACCTTC. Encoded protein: CASSIDGPIGWDGYTF.